Presented here are 16 T cell receptor beta chains from one specimen sequenced in a study of T cell changes during pregnancy in multiple sclerosis. The assay was immunoSEQ multiplex PCR, and TCRdb's table has in-frame clones only and misses some. The sample contains tens of thousands of clones, approximately 90% of which appear only once. The specimen comprised CD4+ T cells from peripheral blood mononuclear cells, sampled in the first trimester of pregnancy. The source of these receptors is a female donor in good health, enrolled as a control in a pregnancy study.

This chain connects TRBV25-1 to TRBJ1-5; 8 bases align to TRBD1. The CDR3 is 12 amino acids. Per the germline V gene, CDR1 is MGHDK and CDR2 is SYGVNS. J was trimmed by 5 bases and V by 6 bases; bases with no gene match: 0. Here the CDR3 DNA reads TGTGCCAGCAGGACAGGGGATCAGCCCCAGCATTTT. Translated: CASRTGDQPQHF.

The V and J genes are TRBV2 and TRBJ2-3; 9 nucleotides match TRBD2. Germline loops: CDR1 SNHLY, CDR2 FYNNEI. J was trimmed by 7 bases and V by 10 bases; bases with no gene match: 12. The CDR3 length is 14 residues. CDR3 protein: CATAPLAGYNTQYF. Here the CDR3 DNA reads TGTGCCACGGCCCCGCTAGCGGGATATAATACGCAGTATTTT.

The CDR3 spells CASGQQPNTEAFF. The CDR3 DNA is TGTGCCAGCGGACAGCAACCGAACACTGAAGCTTTCTTT. V gene TRBV6-4 combines with J gene TRBJ1-1; TRBD1 might be the D (6 bases). The germline V and J ends were trimmed by 8 bases and 1 base, with 11 bases remaining between them. Germline V lookup: CDR1 MRHNA, CDR2 SNTAGT. This CDR3 comprises 13 residues.

This clone showed up just once. The chain is built from TRBV6-5 and TRBJ2-6; D is possibly TRBD1 (5 bases). Per germline, CDR1 MNHEY and CDR2 SVGAGI. This CDR3 has 14 residues. V lost 6 bases and J lost 2, with 8 bases in between. The DNA of the CDR3 is TGTGCCAGCAGCCTGGGGCCTGGGGCCAACGTCCTGACTTTC. This translates into CASSLGPGANVLTF.

The chain couples TRBV9 to TRBJ2-1; D is ambiguous. This CDR3 has 11 amino acids. The germline V gene encodes CDR1 SGDLS and CDR2 YYNGEE. Trimming took 3 bases from V and 8 from J, leaving 6 bases between them. The CDR3 region has the DNA TGTGCCAGCAGCGCCCTATATGAGCAGTTCTTC. This translates into CASSALYEQFF.

The V and J genes are TRBV28 and TRBJ1-1, with a tentative D call TRBD1 (6 bases). The CDR3 has 13 residues. The V end lost 7 bases, the J end lost 1 base, and 10 bases lay between the germline ends. Germline V gene lookup returns CDR1 MDHEN and CDR2 SYDVKM. CDR3 protein: CASITGRNTEAFF. The CDR3 DNA reads as TGTGCCAGCATTACAGGGAGGAACACTGAAGCTTTCTTT.

Written as DNA, the CDR3 is TGTGCCAGTAGTATGTACGGCGGGGGGAGGAACGAGCAGTACTTC. Its translation: CASSMYGGGRNEQYF. The chain links TRBV19 to TRBJ2-7, with 8 positions matching TRBD2. The CDR3 sequence is 15 residues long. The germline gives CDR1 LNHDA, CDR2 SQIVND (reference sequence). The trim removed 3 bases at V and 5 bases at J, leaving 9 bases unmatched.

The rearrangement joins TRBV5-1 to TRBJ1-1; a weak D match, TRBD1 (5 bases). Germline V CDR1 and CDR2: SGHRS, YFSETQ. The germline V and J ends were trimmed by 7 bases and 4 bases, with 17 bases remaining between them. The CDR3 has 14 amino acids. This chain's CDR3 is CASAPRQGVTEAFF. As DNA, the CDR3 is TGCGCCAGCGCTCCGAGGCAGGGTGTCACTGAAGCTTTCTTT.

The genes are TRBV19 and TRBJ1-1; possibly TRBD1 for D (5 bases). The CDR3 runs to 17 residues. The V gene's germline CDR1 is LNHDA and CDR2 SQIVND (reference sequence). V lost 1 base to trimming and J lost 2 bases, with 17 bases between them. In DNA, the CDR3 is TGTGCCAGTAGTATAGGGACACTTTACGGGCTAAACACTGAAGCTTTCTTT. It codes for CASSIGTLYGLNTEAFF.

V and J are TRBV10-3 and TRBJ2-2, with D perhaps TRBD1 (6 bases). The CDR3 length is 11 residues. Deletions cut 9 bases from V and 5 bases from J, with 7 bases between. Germline V gives CDR1 ENHRY, CDR2 SYGVKD. The CDR3 reads CAMRGTGELFF. In nucleotides, the CDR3 is TGTGCCATGAGGGGGACCGGGGAGCTGTTTTTT.

The chain carries TRBV6-6 and TRBJ2-7, with TRBD1 matching over 7 bases. This CDR3 has 13 amino acids. V lost 5 bases, J lost 4 bases, and 5 bases stayed unmatched. Germline V gene data show CDR1 as MNHNY and CDR2 as SVGAGI (reference sequence). This chain's CDR3 is CASSRGTVYEQYF. As DNA, the CDR3 is TGTGCCAGCAGTCGTGGGACAGTTTACGAGCAGTACTTC.

The chain is built from TRBV5-1 and TRBJ1-6; 9 nucleotides line up with TRBD1. The CDR3 consists of 14 residues. The germline V gene encodes CDR1 SGHRS and CDR2 YFSETQ. Losses at the gene ends were 4 bases for V and 9 bases for J; bases not matched to a gene: 5. CDR3 in amino acids: CASSIRTGVSPLHF. Written as DNA, the CDR3 is TGCGCCAGCAGCATTAGGACAGGGGTTTCACCCCTCCACTTT.

CDR3 protein: CATQQGASTDTQYF. The DNA of the CDR3 is TGTGCCACCCAACAGGGGGCCAGCACAGATACGCAGTATTTT. The chain is built from TRBV19 and TRBJ2-3; 9 bases are shared with TRBD1. The germline gives CDR1 LNHDA, CDR2 SQIVND (reference sequence). The CDR3 length is 14 residues. V lost 10 bases and J lost 0; bases outside the gene matches: 5. Using reference TRBV19 and TRBJ2-3 for the parts outside the CDR3, the full variable domain is DGGITQSPKYLFRKEGQNVTLSCEQNLNHDAMYWYRQDPGQGLRLIYYSQIVNDFQKGDIAEGYSVSREKKESFPLTVTSAQKNPTAFYLCATQQGASTDTQYFGPGTRLTVL.

In DNA form, the CDR3 reads TGTGCCAGCAGCTTAAACGGGAAGACAGGGGAGACCCAGTACTTC. Protein product: CASSLNGKTGETQYF. J is TRBJ2-5 and V is TRBV7-6, with TRBD1 matching over 7 bases. Trimming at V came to 2 bases and at J to 5 bases, leaving 8 bases not matched to a gene. The CDR3 has 15 amino acids. CDR1 is SGHVS and CDR2 is FNYEAQ in the germline V gene. Together with reference TRBV7-6 and TRBJ2-5, the CDR3 gives the full variable domain: GAGVSQSPRYKVTKRGQDVALRCDPISGHVSLYWYRQALGQGPEFLTYFNYEAQQDKSGLPNDRFSAERPEGSISTLTIQRTEQRDSAMYRCASSLNGKTGETQYFGPGTRLLVL.

This chain links TRBV10-3 with TRBJ2-2; 12 positions match TRBD1. Per germline, CDR1 ENHRY and CDR2 SYGVKD. CDR3 length: 16 residues. Trimming took 2 bases from V and 5 from J; bases not matched to a gene: 3. CDR3 nucleotide sequence: TGTGCCATCAGTGAGGGGACAGGGGGCGCAACCGGGGAGCTGTTTTTT. This translates into CAISEGTGGATGELFF.

V usage is TRBV6-1 and J usage is TRBJ1-3, with D possibly TRBD1 on 5 matching bases. This CDR3 is built from 14 residues. V lost 5 bases and J lost 8, with 16 bases in between. The germline CDR1 and CDR2 sequences are MNHNS and SASEGT. CDR3 DNA: TGTGCCAGCAGTAGACTGGGGCGGGAGGACACCATATATTTT. Its protein is CASSRLGREDTIYF.